What follows are 17 T cell receptor beta chains derived from one specimen sequenced in a study of cytomegalovirus exposure and HLA in healthy donors. PCR involved 60 Vbeta and 13 Jbeta primers. Profiled with immunoSEQ multiplex PCR; TCRdb holds only in-frame clones, not every one. This sample has fewer than 200,000 clones, with roughly 80% found just once. Material: PBMCs. These receptor sequences come from a man aged 18 to 29 in good health and CMV-seronegative.

V gene TRBV29-1 combines with J gene TRBJ1-2, with no clear D. Germline V gene sequence: CDR1 SQVTM, CDR2 ANQGSEA. The V end was cut by 3 bases, the J end by 5 bases, with 10 bases between. The CDR3 has 12 amino acids. The CDR3 coding sequence is TGCAGCGTTGATTTACCGGGTTATGGCTACACCTTC. It is translated as CSVDLPGYGYTF.

The chain carries TRBV28 and TRBJ2-3; 8 nucleotides match TRBD1. Trimming took 2 bases from V and 2 from J; bases not matched to a gene: 6. The CDR3 sequence is 16 residues long. CDR1 is MDHEN and CDR2 is SYDVKM in the germline V gene. CDR3 DNA sequence: TGTGCCAGCAGTTTAAATCCAGGGGGCATCACAGATACGCAGTATTTT. Protein product: CASSLNPGGITDTQYF.

The V gene is TRBV5-1, the J gene TRBJ2-3; D ambiguous. Germline CDR1 reads SGHRS; CDR2 reads YFSETQ. Trimming removed 5 bases at V and 1 base at J, with 11 bases between. The CDR3 length is 14 residues. The CDR3 nucleotides are TGCGCCAGCAGAGGTGGGCTGGGCACAGATACGCAGTATTTT. As protein: CASRGGLGTDTQYF.

The chain recombines TRBV7-9 with TRBJ2-7; 7 bases map to TRBD2. CDR3 length equals 15 residues. V shed 1 base, J shed 0 bases, and the junction held 3 bases outside the gene matches. CDR1 and CDR2 (germline): SEHNR, FQNEAQ (reference sequence). The CDR3 sequence: CASSLVRGSSYEQYF. DNA for the CDR3: TGTGCCAGCAGCTTAGTGCGGGGGAGCTCCTACGAGCAGTACTTC.

The chain employs TRBV6-4 and TRBJ1-1; possible D gene TRBD1, 6 bases. Trimming left V 4 bases short and J 2 bases short, with 11 bases between. CDR1 is MRHNA and CDR2 is SNTAGT in the germline V gene. This CDR3 has 14 residues. The CDR3 DNA reads as TGTGCCAGCAGTGCGGTAGGGGGAAACACTGAAGCTTTCTTT. Encoded protein: CASSAVGGNTEAFF.

The rearrangement links TRBV10-3 to TRBJ2-7; 7 nucleotides align to TRBD2. CDR3 size: 15 residues. J was trimmed by 2 bases and V by 0 bases; bases with no gene match: 4. In germline, CDR1 is ENHRY, CDR2 SYGVKD. DNA for the CDR3: TGTGCCATCAGTGAGTCGGCTAGCGGAGCCTACGAGCAGTACTTC. Amino acids: CAISESASGAYEQYF.

The chain carries TRBV9 and TRBJ2-1; the D gene is possibly TRBD2 (5 bases). CDR1 and CDR2 (germline): SGDLS, YYNGEE. The CDR3 sequence is 14 residues long. V shed 0 bases and J shed 15 bases, with 19 bases lying between them. For the CDR3, the DNA is TGTGCCAGCAGCGTAGCTTGGAGGAGCGGACGGATGTTCTTC. Amino acids: CASSVAWRSGRMFF.

The sample holds one count of this clone. This chain connects TRBV30 to TRBJ1-5; 7 bases are a match to TRBD1. The V gene end was trimmed by 1 base and the J gene end by 2 bases; junction bases not matched to a gene: 2. Germline values: CDR1 GTSNPN, CDR2 SVGIG (reference sequence). The length of the CDR3 is 14 residues. CDR3 in amino acids: CAWSEGAGNQPQHF. The CDR3 DNA follows: TGTGCCTGGAGTGAGGGGGCTGGCAATCAGCCCCAGCATTTT.

The V gene is TRBV28, the J gene TRBJ2-4, with 7 bases lining up with TRBD2. This CDR3 is built from 16 residues. Germline lookup yields CDR1 MDHEN and CDR2 SYDVKM. V lost 5 bases to trimming and J lost 7 bases; unmatched junction nucleotides: 14. The CDR3 DNA is TGTGCCAGCAGTCCCAATTGGGGGAGGGCCGGGAACATTCAGTACTTC. Translating it yields CASSPNWGRAGNIQYF.

As to this clone: The same CDR3 can be traced to other DNA sequences in this sample. DNA of the CDR3: TGTGCCAGCAGTGAGACAGGGTACTATGGCTACACCTTC. Translated, it gives CASSETGYYGYTF. The rearrangement joins TRBV6-1 to TRBJ1-2; the match to TRBD1 covers 7 bases. The CDR3 contains 13 residues. With V trimmed by 3 bases and J by 3 bases, 1 base remained unmatched. Germline V lookup: CDR1 MNHNS, CDR2 SASEGT.

The chain recombines TRBV6-5 with TRBJ1-2; no clear D. Germline V gene lookup returns CDR1 MNHEY and CDR2 SVGAGI. V dropped 5 bases and J dropped 11 bases, with 12 bases sitting between them. The CDR3 spans 11 residues. The CDR3 region is CASSPGEIYTF. In nucleotides, the CDR3 is TGTGCCAGCAGTCCCGGGGAGATTTACACCTTC.

This chain links TRBV6-6 with TRBJ2-7; 8 nucleotides align to TRBD1. Trimming cost V 10 bases and J 2 bases; bases outside gene matches: 4. CDR3 length: 12 amino acids. Germline CDR1 is MNHNY and CDR2 is SVGAGI (reference sequence). CDR3 sequence reads: CATRTGPYEQYF. CDR3 in DNA: TGTGCCACCCGGACAGGGCCCTACGAGCAGTACTTC.

The J gene is TRBJ2-1, the V gene TRBV11-2, with D possibly TRBD2 on 7 matching bases. CDR3 length: 15 amino acids. V was clipped by 7 bases and J by 5 bases, with 18 bases between them. From germline, CDR1 is SGHAT and CDR2 FQNNGV. The DNA for the CDR3 is TGTGCCAGCAACAAGGAAGGGGGGGGGCACAATGAGCAGTTCTTC. Its protein product is CASNKEGGGHNEQFF.

This clone has only a few counts. The chain joins TRBV23-1 to TRBJ2-1; 12 bases are shared with TRBD1. TRBV23-1 is an ORF, with its function uncertain. The length of the CDR3 is 16 residues. The V gene end was trimmed by 0 bases and the J gene end by 10 bases; junction bases not matched to a gene: 7. Here the CDR3 reads CASSQSGTGGAWEQFF. In nucleotides, the CDR3 is TGCGCCAGCAGTCAATCAGGGACAGGGGGCGCATGGGAGCAGTTCTTC.

V gene TRBV30 combines with J gene TRBJ2-5; D uncertain. The germline gives CDR1 GTSNPN, CDR2 SVGIG (reference sequence). The V end lost 0 bases, the J end lost 7 bases, and 18 bases lay between the germline ends. There are 15 residues in the CDR3. CDR3 protein: CAWSVRGLRDGTQYF. The CDR3 DNA reads TGTGCCTGGAGTGTACGTGGGCTAAGAGACGGGACCCAGTACTTC.

This CDR3 is CAWSAGIGEKLFF. Written as DNA, the CDR3 is TGTGCCTGGAGTGCCGGGATAGGAGAAAAACTGTTTTTT. The J gene is TRBJ1-4, the V gene TRBV30; D is unresolved. V lost 1 base and J lost 8, with 11 bases in between. In germline, CDR1 is GTSNPN, CDR2 SVGIG (reference sequence). CDR3 size: 13 residues.

The chain employs TRBV7-9 and TRBJ1-5, with D unclear. Trimming left V 3 bases short and J 2 bases short, with 8 bases between. Germline V gene sequence: CDR1 SEHNR, CDR2 FQNEAQ (reference sequence). This CDR3 comprises 14 residues. CDR3 coding DNA: TGTGCCAGCAGCTTTAGCTATCGCAATCAGCCCCAGCATTTT. It translates to CASSFSYRNQPQHF.